The rows below give T cell receptor beta chains drawn from one sample of a study of shared clonotypes between healthy human individuals. The method was immunoSEQ multiplex PCR; TCRdb's version includes in-frame clones alone and lacks a portion of them. In the table there are 1.4 million to 1.5 million clones, 96% of which are singletons. The sequenced sample was naive CD4+ T cells sorted from blood. Receptors originate from a man between 25 and 39 years old in good health. The CDR3 runs from the conserved cysteine through the conserved F or W. D genes are given only for firm matches. A row's size may be missing; if present it is once, few, many or a size class.

v_gene	d_gene	abundance	j_gene	CDR3aa	CDR3nt
TRBV5-6	NA	NA	TRBJ2-5	CASSSLSGRALRETQYF	TGTGCCAGCAGCTCCCTGTCCGGGAGAGCTTTAAGAGAGACCCAGTACTTC
TRBV18	TRBD1	once	TRBJ1-5	CASSPTGQGNQPQHF	TGTGCCAGCTCACCGACGGGACAGGGCAATCAGCCCCAGCATTTT
TRBV30	NA	NA	TRBJ2-7	CAWSVPFRPVINYEQYF	TGTGCCTGGAGTGTACCATTTCGCCCCGTGATTAACTACGAGCAGTACTTC
TRBV2	TRBD1	NA	TRBJ2-7	CASMLDRGSYEQYF	TGTGCCAGCATGCTCGACAGGGGGTCCTACGAGCAGTACTTC
TRBV6-5	TRBD1	NA	TRBJ2-7	CASSPGTVSYEQYF	TGTGCCAGCAGTCCCGGGACAGTCTCCTACGAGCAGTACTTC
TRBV11-2	NA	NA	TRBJ1-1	CASSSSGLAFF	TGTGCCAGCAGCTCATCGGGGTTAGCTTTCTTT
TRBV6-1	NA	NA	TRBJ2-4	CASSKGVAKNIQYF	TGTGCCAGCAGTAAGGGAGTAGCCAAAAACATTCAGTACTTC
TRBV9	TRBD1	once	TRBJ2-7	CASSGPDRGNYEQYF	TGTGCCAGCAGCGGACCGGACAGGGGGAACTACGAGCAGTACTTC
TRBV14	TRBD2	NA	TRBJ2-1	CASRIAGAHHNEQFF	TGTGCCAGCAGGATAGCGGGAGCACATCACAATGAGCAGTTCTTC
TRBV11-1	TRBD1	NA	TRBJ2-3	CASSNRNVRQGADTQYF	TGTGCCAGCAGCAACCGCAACGTCAGACAGGGTGCAGATACGCAGTATTTT
TRBV5-1	NA	NA	TRBJ2-7	CASSLGQKYYEQYF	TGCGCCAGCAGCTTGGGGCAGAAGTACTACGAGCAGTACTTC
TRBV27	NA	NA	TRBJ2-1	CASSLTNPTGRGRDEQFF	TGTGCCAGCAGTTTAACGAATCCAACCGGGCGCGGTAGGGATGAGCAGTTCTTC
TRBV7-3	NA	NA	TRBJ2-1	CASSSLGTQRRDEQFF	TGTGCCAGCAGTTCCCTAGGGACTCAGCGTCGCGATGAGCAGTTCTTC
TRBV27	TRBD2	NA	TRBJ2-2	CASSQLAGGTGELFF	TGTGCCAGCAGCCAACTAGCGGGCGGGACCGGGGAGCTGTTTTTT
TRBV28	NA	NA	TRBJ2-7	CASRGTLDSYEQYF	TGTGCCAGCAGGGGGACTCTCGACTCCTACGAGCAGTACTTC
TRBV6-5	NA	NA	TRBJ1-5	CASSSPQGGQPQHF	TGTGCCAGCAGTTCCCCCCAAGGCGGTCAGCCCCAGCATTTT
TRBV6-6	TRBD2	NA	TRBJ2-7	CASSQHTAGAHEQYF	TGTGCCAGCAGTCAACATACGGCGGGAGCCCACGAGCAGTACTTC
TRBV5-1	NA	NA	TRBJ1-4	CASSLGTIGTANEKLFF	TGCGCCAGCAGCTTGGGGACAATCGGAACGGCTAATGAAAAACTGTTTTTT
TRBV9	TRBD1	NA	TRBJ1-2	CASSVEARGHLGYTF	TGTGCCAGCAGCGTAGAGGCCAGGGGGCATCTTGGCTACACCTTC
TRBV4-2	NA	NA	TRBJ1-4	CASSQDAWGLFF	TGTGCCAGCAGCCAAGATGCGTGGGGACTGTTTTTT
TRBV5-1	NA	once	TRBJ2-1	CASSKDPGNEQFF	TGCGCCAGCAGCAAAGACCCGGGCAATGAGCAGTTCTTC
TRBV7-6	NA	once	TRBJ2-2	CASSSSTAPGELFF	TGTGCCAGCAGCTCCTCGACGGCCCCCGGGGAGCTGTTTTTT
TRBV29-1	NA	NA	TRBJ2-3	CSVLLISSTDTQYF	TGCAGCGTCCTTTTAATCTCTTCCACAGATACGCAGTATTTT
TRBV21-1	NA	NA	TRBJ2-1	CASSKGADRVNNEQFF	TGTGCCAGCAGCAAAGGAGCGGACAGGGTAAACAATGAGCAGTTCTTC
TRBV28	NA	NA	TRBJ2-7	CASWGRTVPYEQYF	TGTGCCAGCTGGGGGCGGACAGTGCCCTACGAGCAGTACTTC
TRBV10-3	TRBD2	once	TRBJ2-1	CAVQSGREGNEQFF	TGTGCCGTACAAAGCGGGAGAGAAGGCAATGAGCAGTTCTTC
TRBV2	TRBD2	NA	TRBJ2-2	CASSALLAGVTGELFF	TGTGCCAGCAGTGCCCTTCTCGCGGGAGTGACCGGGGAGCTGTTTTTT
TRBV9	NA	NA	TRBJ1-5	CASSVGGSGWQPQHF	TGTGCCAGCAGCGTAGGCGGGTCTGGTTGGCAGCCCCAGCATTTT
TRBV28	NA	NA	TRBJ1-4	CASNPPGRGNEKLFF	TGTGCCAGCAATCCCCCGGGGAGGGGTAATGAAAAACTGTTTTTT
TRBV29-1	NA	NA	TRBJ2-5	CSVEGWTGGQVPQYF	TGCAGCGTTGAAGGTTGGACCGGCGGGCAAGTTCCCCAGTACTTC
TRBV28	TRBD1	NA	TRBJ1-2	CASSFWDRPGYTF	TGTGCCAGCAGTTTTTGGGACAGGCCTGGCTACACCTTC
TRBV28	TRBD2	once	TRBJ2-3	CASSWTSGPSTDTQYF	TGTGCCAGCAGTTGGACTAGCGGACCTAGCACAGATACGCAGTATTTT
TRBV2	NA	NA	TRBJ2-7	CAIGGISSYEQYF	TGTGCCATTGGGGGTATCAGCTCCTACGAGCAGTACTTC
TRBV5-4	NA	once	TRBJ1-2	CASSFPTGLNYGYTF	TGTGCCAGCAGCTTTCCGACAGGACTGAACTATGGCTACACCTTC
TRBV6-5	NA	NA	TRBJ1-4	CASSYSGLGEKLFF	TGTGCCAGCAGTTACTCGGGACTGGGGGAAAAACTGTTTTTT
TRBV2	TRBD1	NA	TRBJ2-7	CASTGTGYTYEQYF	TGTGCCAGCACCGGGACAGGGTATACCTACGAGCAGTACTTC
TRBV19	NA	NA	TRBJ2-7	CASKGTQQAYEQYF	TGTGCCAGTAAAGGGACACAGCAAGCTTACGAGCAGTACTTC
TRBV27	TRBD1	NA	TRBJ1-3	CASKLQGAGNTIYF	TGTGCCAGCAAATTACAGGGGGCTGGAAACACCATATATTTT
TRBV27	NA	once	TRBJ2-3	CATSVDTQYF	TGTGCCACCTCGGTAGATACGCAGTATTTT
TRBV7-9	NA	once	TRBJ1-5	CASSFTLGQPQHF	TGTGCCAGCAGCTTTACCCTAGGGCAGCCCCAGCATTTT
TRBV6-5	TRBD2	NA	TRBJ2-2	CASSWSGRGNTGELFF	TGTGCCAGCAGTTGGAGCGGGAGAGGGAACACCGGGGAGCTGTTTTTT
TRBV6-6	NA	NA	TRBJ2-1	CASSYRRVVDNEQFF	TGTGCCAGCAGTTACAGGCGTGTAGTAGACAATGAGCAGTTCTTC
TRBV30	NA	few	TRBJ2-3	CAWSVQDTQYF	TGTGCCTGGAGTGTACAAGATACGCAGTATTTT
TRBV7-2	NA	once	TRBJ1-3	CASSRDRTYSGNTIYF	TGTGCCAGCAGTCGCGACAGGACCTACTCTGGAAACACCATATATTTT
TRBV28	NA	NA	TRBJ1-3	CASSFVSGNTIYF	TGTGCCAGCAGTTTCGTCTCTGGAAACACCATATATTTT
TRBV6-5	NA	NA	TRBJ2-2	CASSFPGTANTGELFF	TGTGCCAGCAGTTTTCCCGGGACGGCGAACACCGGGGAGCTGTTTTTT
TRBV19	NA	NA	TRBJ1-5	CASSARDLDQPQHF	TGTGCCAGTAGTGCCCGAGACTTAGATCAGCCCCAGCATTTT
TRBV6-5	NA	NA	TRBJ2-1	CASRLDEYNEQFF	TGTGCCAGCCGACTAGACGAATACAATGAGCAGTTCTTC
TRBV4-1	NA	NA	TRBJ1-5	CASSPRDTQPQHF	TGCGCCAGCAGCCCACGGGACACTCAGCCCCAGCATTTT
TRBV7-9	NA	NA	TRBJ2-7	CASSLKIGAEQYF	TGTGCCAGCAGCTTAAAGATCGGGGCCGAGCAGTACTTC
TRBV21-1	NA	few	TRBJ2-7	CASSKSGDQIYEQYF	TGTGCCAGCAGCAAAAGCGGGGACCAAATCTACGAGCAGTACTTC
TRBV30	NA	NA	TRBJ2-2	CAWVRSTGELFF	TGTGCCTGGGTAAGGAGCACCGGGGAGCTGTTTTTT
TRBV6-8	NA	NA	TRBJ2-7	CASFGHPGEYEQYF	TGTGCCAGCTTCGGACACCCAGGGGAATACGAGCAGTACTTC